This entry lists 2 T cell receptor beta chains sequenced from one sample in a study of T cells in localized non-small cell lung cancer (dated by TCRdb to 2018 to 2020). The method behind the library was the immunoSEQ multiplex PCR assay. In TCRdb, the immuneACCESS table is reduced to in-frame sequences with V and J assigned. These tables do not hold every clone; where another copy was compared, an unresolved V gene accounts for under half, and the others remain unexplained. The sample table shows around 5,000 clones, and approximately 26% are seen once. The ten biggest clones cover around 4.9% of the sample. The source material was lung tumor tissue, sampled before any cancer treatment. The source is a man aged 35 to 69 with stage II lung adenocarcinoma.

This clone is labeled medium-sized. Other nucleotide sequences in the sample specify the same CDR3. This chain joins TRBV9 and TRBJ1-3, with D unresolved. Germline V gene lookup returns CDR1 SGDLS and CDR2 YYNGEE. The V gene lost 0 bases and the J gene lost 4 bases, with 5 bases spanning the gap. CDR3 length: 13 amino acids. DNA of the CDR3: TGTGCCAGCAGCGTAGAAGGAGGAAACACCATATATTTT. Translation gives CASSVEGGNTIYF. Complete variable domain (other parts from reference TRBV9 and TRBJ1-3): DSGVTQTPKHLITATGQRVTLRCSPRSGDLSVYWYQQSLDQGLQFLIQYYNGEERAKGNILERFSAQQFPDLHSELNLSSLELGDSALYFCASSVEGGNTIYFGEGSWLTVV.

The chain carries TRBV19 and TRBJ1-1, with D perhaps TRBD1 (5 bases). Trimming took 3 bases from V and 6 from J, leaving 17 bases between them. CDR1 and CDR2 (germline): LNHDA, SQIVND (reference sequence). The CDR3 has 15 amino acids. The CDR3 nucleotides are TGTGCCAGTAGTATGGGGGAGGGGATCTCCCCTGAAGCTTTCTTT. Its translation is CASSMGEGISPEAFF.